The entry below gives a single T cell receptor (beta chain) sequence along with its context. Trimming cost V 0 bases and J 0 bases, with 7 bases left between them. CDR3 length equals 15 residues. Germline loops: CDR1 SGDLS, CDR2 YYNGEE. Sequenced by immunoSEQ multiplex PCR; TCRdb stores in-frame clones only, minus some. Seen here are some 80,000 clones, 84% observed once, and the top ten hold approximately 12%. This entry belongs to a study of blood T cell repertoires in COVID-19. The sequenced material came from peripheral blood. The chain uses TRBV9 and TRBJ1-3; D remains unclear. The TCR comes from a human donor in a cohort sampled during active COVID-19. The CDR3 nucleotides read TGTGCCAGCAGCGTAGGGGCCTACTCTGGAAACACCATATATTTT. The encoded protein is CASSVGAYSGNTIYF.